A single sample gave rise to the 21 T cell receptor beta chains below, sequenced in a study of tumor-infiltrating lymphocytes in primary liver carcinoma. The roughly 17-31 mg bulk tissue piece was not sorted before simultaneous RNA and DNA extraction. Reverse transcription of roughly 0.45 ug total RNA with a constant-region primer produced TCR beta cDNA. Three nested multiplex PCR rounds, a slightly modified ARM-PCR, produced the libraries for TCR beta. The first two PCR rounds, approximately 10 cycles each, used TRBV1-TRBV30 forward primers and a C-beta reverse primer. One entry per CDR3 protein, called by TCRdb with MiXCR from the multiplex PCR reads. The data hold about 100,000 distinct CDR3 sequences, with more than 60% observed a single time. The sequenced material came from liver tumor tissue from sampling region 5. Subset reported: tumor region T5, tumor centre. The receptors originated from a woman aged 60-70 years with primary liver carcinoma and hepatitis B virus infection.

Of note for this clonotype: Since no conserved phenylalanine or tryptophan closes the CDR3, a read error is the likely cause. The V gene is TRBV6-6, the J gene TRBJ1-1, with a weak D call TRBD1 (6 bases). V lost 7 bases and J 7 bases, leaving 19 bases between the germline ends. Germline V CDR1 and CDR2: MNHNY, SVGAGI (reference sequence). The CDR3 is made up of 14 amino acids. The CDR3 nucleotides are TGTGCCAGCAATATATGGACAAGGGACAATGAAGCTTTCCTT. It codes for CASNIWTRDNEAFL.

The chain joins TRBV12-3 or TRBV12-4 to TRBJ1-5; D might be TRBD2 (5 bases). The closer fit of TRBJ2-3 to the DNA end suggests the J call may be wrong. This CDR3 spans 13 amino acids. CDR3 protein: CASSFAGNQPQYF. The CDR3 DNA reads as TGTGCCAGCAGTTTCGCCGGGAATCAGCCCCAGTATTTT.

This clonotype was observed once. A read error is possible here, since a much larger clone lies one base away. The chain combines TRBV7-9 with TRBJ1-2, with 9 bases matching TRBD1. The V gene's germline CDR1 is SEHNR and CDR2 FQNEAQ (reference sequence). Trimming removed 5 bases from V and 5 bases from J; junction bases left unmatched: 6. This CDR3 is built from 14 residues. The CDR3 DNA sequence: TGTGCCAGCAGCGAAACAGGGGGCTCATATGGCTACACCTTC. The encoded protein is CASSETGGSYGYTF.

Regarding this clonotype: One junction end disagrees with the germline gene, perhaps due to a read error. The chain couples TRBV28 to TRBJ1-1; the match to TRBD1 covers 7 bases. CDR3 length equals 14 residues. CDR1 and CDR2 from the germline V gene are MDHEN and SYDVKM. In DNA, the CDR3 is TGTGCCAGCAAGGCGGGACAGCGAAACATTGAAGCTCTCTTT. This sequence encodes CASKAGQRNIEALF.

In the case of this clonotype: The conserved final phenylalanine or tryptophan is absent from the CDR3, which likely points to a read error. CDR3 in amino acids: CVSSPNYFSCEQYL. The CDR3 nucleotides are TGTGTCAGCAGCCCCAACTACTTCTCCTGCGAGCAGTACTTG. V usage is TRBV11-2 and J usage is TRBJ2-7; no clear D. The CDR3 consists of 14 residues. The germline CDR1 and CDR2 sequences are SGHAT and FQNNGV.

With regard to this clonotype: The junction departs from the called germline gene at one end, perhaps through a read error. V and J are TRBV13 and TRBJ1-1, with 10 bases matching TRBD1. CDR3 length equals 16 residues. CDR1 and CDR2 (germline): PRHDT, FYEKMQ (reference sequence). The CDR3 DNA is TGTGTCAGCAGCTCAACATGGACAGGGGGAGGCACTGAAGCTTTCTTT. Translating gives CVSSSTWTGGGTEAFF.

This clonotype was recorded at least ten times. The V call is TRBV28, the J call TRBJ2-3, with D perhaps matching TRBD1 (5 bases). V was cut by 3 bases and J by 2 bases, with 12 bases left in between. This CDR3 region has 15 residues. Germline CDR1 and CDR2: MDHEN and SYDVKM. CDR3 region: CASSLRQGFTDTQYF. CDR3 sequence (DNA): TGTGCCAGCAGTTTGAGGCAGGGTTTCACAGATACGCAGTATTTT.

On this clonotype: The missing conserved phenylalanine or tryptophan at the end of this CDR3 makes a read error likely. The chain combines TRBV11-2 with TRBJ2-7; TRBD2 aligns across 13 bases. CDR1 SGHAT and CDR2 FQNNGV come from the germline V gene. The CDR3 runs to 23 residues. Trimming at V came to 4 bases and at J to 2 bases, leaving 26 bases not matched to a gene. DNA for the CDR3: TGTGCCAGCAGCTCCTTAGGGCCAGGAACTAGCGGGAGGGTCTTTTATGGCCCCTACGAGCAGTACCTC. Translating gives CASSSLGPGTSGRVFYGPYEQYL.

In the case of this clonotype: The conserved phenylalanine or tryptophan is not found at the CDR3 terminus, so this likely reflects a read error. This CDR3 is CVSSLDLSGLAGEGIDMQYI. The CDR3 bases are TGTGTCAGCAGCTTAGATCTAAGTGGGTTAGCGGGAGAAGGGATAGATATGCAGTATATT. This chain uses TRBV11-2 with TRBJ2-3, with 9 bases fitting TRBD2. CDR3 length: 20 residues. Germline CDR1 SGHAT, CDR2 FQNNGV.

This clonotype showed up just a few times. This may stem from a read error, because a much larger clone lies one nucleotide away. The chain carries TRBV5-4 and TRBJ2-1; maybe TRBD1 (5 bases). There are 16 residues in the CDR3. V lost 3 bases and J lost 4, with 17 bases in between. From germline, CDR1 is SGHNT and CDR2 YYREEE (reference sequence). In DNA, the CDR3 is TGTGCCAGCAGCTCGCGGACAAGGGGCGATTACAATGAGCAGTTCTTC. This sequence encodes CASSSRTRGDYNEQFF.

This clonotype was seen at least ten times. V and J are TRBV7-9 and TRBJ2-7, with 10 bases matching TRBD1. This CDR3 has 14 amino acids. The V gene's germline CDR1 is SEHNR and CDR2 FQNEAQ (reference sequence). The ends lost 5 bases at V and 2 bases at J; junction bases unmatched: 3. The CDR3, as DNA: TGTGCCAGCAGCCCCGGACAGGGGGCCTACGAGCAGTACTTC. This codes for CASSPGQGAYEQYF.

The CDR3 protein is CASSFEQAGGSNEQFF. The CDR3 DNA reads as TGTGCCAGCAGCTTTGAGCAGGCGGGAGGGAGTAATGAGCAGTTCTTC. The chain combines TRBV11-2 with TRBJ2-1; 9 nucleotides align to TRBD2. V was clipped by 3 bases and J by 7 bases; unmatched bases: 10. Germline CDR1 reads SGHAT; CDR2 reads FQNNGV. This CDR3 comprises 16 residues. The variable domain in full, with the rest retrieved from reference TRBV11-2 and TRBJ2-1, is EAGVAQSPRYKIIEKRQSVAFWCNPISGHATLYWYQQILGQGPKLLIQFQNNGVVDDSQLPKDRFSAERLKGVDSTLKIQPAKLEDSAVYLCASSFEQAGGSNEQFFGPGTRLTVL.

In the case of this clonotype: At one end, the junction sequence differs from germline, possibly due to a read error. The chain has TRBV11-2 and TRBJ2-5, with D unresolved. Germline V gene sequence: CDR1 SGHAT, CDR2 FQNNGV. The CDR3 loop spans 13 amino acids. CDR3 bases: TGCGCCATCAGCTTAGCCCCGTTCCAGACCCAGTACTTC. It specifies CAISLAPFQTQYF.

Of note for this clonotype: Mismatch with germline at one junction end may stem from a read error. This chain uses TRBV11-3 with TRBJ1-2; D not certain. The CDR3 covers 12 residues. The germline V gene has CDR1 SGHNT and CDR2 YENEEA. The CDR3 protein is CTSTPTTAAIYF. CDR3 nucleotide sequence: TGTACCAGCACCCCAACTACAGCGGCTATATACTTC.

The table lists this clonotype with many counts. The genes are TRBV5-4 and TRBJ2-1, with D possibly TRBD1 on 5 matching bases. Germline V gene sequence: CDR1 SGHNT, CDR2 YYREEE (reference sequence). The V end lost 0 bases, the J end lost 9 bases, and 10 bases lay between the germline ends. This CDR3 region has 13 residues. The CDR3 protein is CASSLGPQGEQFF. In DNA, the CDR3 is TGTGCCAGCAGCTTGGGCCCCCAGGGTGAGCAGTTCTTC.

This clonotype showed up many times. A much larger clone lies a single base off, so this may be a read error. The chain uses TRBV11-3 and TRBJ2-3; no firm D call. V lost 8 bases and J lost 2, with 5 bases in between. This CDR3 is built from 11 residues. Germline V gene lookup returns CDR1 SGHNT and CDR2 YENEEA. Written as DNA, the CDR3 is TGTGCCAGCGGATACACAGATACGCAGTATTTT. This encodes CASGYTDTQYF.

On this clonotype itself: Possible read error: a much larger clone is one base away. The chain carries TRBV28 and TRBJ1-2, with D possibly being TRBD1 (6 bases). The V end lost 11 bases, the J end lost 4 bases, and 17 bases lay between the germline ends. CDR1 is MDHEN and CDR2 is SYDVKM in the germline V gene. The CDR3 has 13 residues. CDR3: CAGHLLGAYGYTF. The DNA for the CDR3 is TGTGCCGGCCACCTCCTGGGGGCCTATGGCTACACCTTC.

With regard to this clonotype: It may be a read error: a sequence one base away is much more abundant. This CDR3 is CASSLPRIGLNTEAFF. The CDR3 region has the DNA TGTGCCAGCAGTTTACCTCGGATAGGGTTGAACACTGAAGCTTTCTTT. This chain links TRBV28 with TRBJ1-1, with no clear D. V lost 2 bases, J lost 0 bases, and 13 bases lay in between. Germline CDR1 MDHEN, CDR2 SYDVKM. There are 16 residues in the CDR3.

This chain uses TRBV6-5 with TRBJ1-2; weak D call: TRBD1 (5 bases). V dropped 6 bases and J dropped 8 bases, with 22 bases sitting between them. Germline CDR1 and CDR2: MNHEY and SVGAGI. The CDR3 covers 15 residues. The CDR3 spells CASSQVTGATGGYTF. Here the CDR3 DNA reads TGTGCCAGCAGCCAAGTAACTGGAGCAACAGGAGGCTACACCTTC.

About this clonotype: A junction end diverges from the germline sequence, so it may reflect a read error. The chain links TRBV5-1 to TRBJ2-5; D uncertain. CDR3 length: 15 amino acids. The germline V gene has CDR1 SGHRS and CDR2 YFSETQ. The CDR3 DNA reads TGCGCCAACAGCTTGGGATCGCCAGCCCAAGAGACCCAGTACTTC. This sequence encodes CANSLGSPAQETQYF.

Concerning this clonotype itself: This may be a read error: a much more frequent sequence differs by one nucleotide. The chain carries TRBV5-4 and TRBJ2-5, with a tentative D call TRBD2 (6 bases). The CDR3 totals 18 residues. V lost 2 bases and J lost 1, with 21 bases in between. The V gene's germline CDR1 is SGHNT and CDR2 YYREEE (reference sequence). DNA of the CDR3: TGTGCCAGCAGCTTCCTGAGGGCTTTTGGTAGCGGCCAAGAGACCCAGTACTTC. Its protein is CASSFLRAFGSGQETQYF.